One sample yielded the 10 T cell receptor beta chains listed below, sequenced in a study of T cells after yellow fever vaccination. TCRdb itself ran the 5' RACE reads through MiXCR, one entry per CDR3 protein. The sample records about 260,000 distinct CDR3 sequences, 5.2% being singletons. The material sequenced was CD4+ T cells sorted from PBMCs, taken on the day of the yellow fever booster vaccination. The receptors were gathered from a man between 18 and 35 years old who received the YFV17D yellow fever vaccine.

There are a few counts of this clonotype. The chain uses TRBV6-5 and TRBJ1-2; D call uncertain. The germline V gene encodes CDR1 MNHEY and CDR2 SVGAGI. With 9 bases removed from V and 4 bases from J, the gap between germline ends came to 18 bases. The CDR3 length is 14 residues. The CDR3 bases are TGTGCCAGTTCCCGAGCGGGAGGAAGCTATGGCTACACCTTC. Its translation is CASSRAGGSYGYTF.

The genes are TRBV4-1 and TRBJ2-1, with D possibly matching TRBD2 (6 bases). V shed 4 bases and J shed 10 bases, with 20 bases lying between them. Germline lookup yields CDR1 MGHRA and CDR2 YSYEKL. The CDR3 extends over 15 amino acids. The CDR3 sequence: CASSLGYGARGEQFF. CDR3 nucleotides: TGCGCCAGCAGCCTTGGTTATGGGGCCCGGGGGGAGCAGTTCTTC.

In this sample, this clonotype turned up many times. V gene TRBV10-3 combines with J gene TRBJ2-2; 7 nucleotides agree with TRBD1. CDR1 is ENHRY and CDR2 is SYGVKD in the germline V gene. V was pared by 11 bases and J by 0 bases, with 6 bases of the junction left unmatched. The CDR3 loop spans 14 amino acids. This chain's CDR3 is CALSGTANTGELFF. For the CDR3, the DNA is TGTGCCCTCTCCGGGACAGCGAACACCGGGGAGCTGTTTTTT.

The chain carries TRBV9 and TRBJ2-1; D perhaps matches TRBD2 (5 bases). V was cut by 0 bases and J by 9 bases, with 16 bases left in between. Looked up from germline, CDR1 is SGDLS and CDR2 is YYNGEE. The CDR3 contains 15 residues. CDR3 bases: TGTGCCAGCAGCGTAGACACCTCGGGGAGTAGTGAGCAGTTCTTC. Its translation is CASSVDTSGSSEQFF.

This clonotype was counted many times. The gene calls are TRBV5-1 and TRBJ2-5, with D unclear. This CDR3 region has 13 residues. V lost 0 bases to trimming and J lost 3 bases, with 6 bases between them. Germline V gene data show CDR1 as SGHRS and CDR2 as YFSETQ. The DNA of the CDR3 is TGCGCCAGCAGCTTGGGCTCAGAAGAGACCCAGTACTTC. Translating gives CASSLGSEETQYF.

This clonotype was counted only a few times. V gene TRBV29-1 combines with J gene TRBJ2-2; 10 bases agree with TRBD2. V gave up 6 bases and J gave up 7 bases; unmatched junction bases: 8. CDR3 size: 14 residues. Germline V lookup: CDR1 SQVTM, CDR2 ANQGSEA. CDR3 loop: CSVQAGGQDGELFF. DNA of the CDR3: TGCAGCGTCCAAGCGGGGGGGCAAGACGGGGAGCTGTTTTTT.

This clonotype was seen at least ten times. This sequence joins TRBV4-3 and TRBJ2-7; tentatively, D is TRBD1 (5 bases). This CDR3 spans 15 amino acids. V lost 4 bases to trimming and J lost 5 bases, with 18 bases between them. Looked up from germline, CDR1 is LGHNA and CDR2 is YSLEER. CDR3 in amino acids: CASSREHRYIDEQYF. The CDR3 bases are TGCGCCAGCAGCCGTGAACACAGGTATATCGACGAGCAGTACTTC.

The chain recombines TRBV7-2 with TRBJ1-4; weak D call: TRBD1 (5 bases). Germline V gene sequence: CDR1 SGHTA, CDR2 FQGNSA. The CDR3 length is 14 residues. Trimming removed 4 bases from V and 3 bases from J, with 9 bases in between. This CDR3 reads CASSSRQSNEKLFF. The DNA of the CDR3 is TGTGCCAGCAGCTCTAGACAGTCTAATGAAAAACTGTTTTTT.

This rearrangement joins TRBV5-4 to TRBJ1-1, with 12 positions matching TRBD1. The ends lost 4 bases at V and 0 bases at J; junction bases unmatched: 4. The CDR3 spans 16 residues. The germline V gene has CDR1 SGHNT and CDR2 YYREEE (reference sequence). The CDR3 sequence is CASSKGQGAMNTEAFF. CDR3 DNA: TGTGCCAGCAGCAAGGGACAGGGGGCAATGAACACTGAAGCTTTCTTT.

This clonotype occurred a few times. The chain has TRBV5-4 and TRBJ2-3; D is unclear. CDR1 SGHNT and CDR2 YYREEE come from the germline V gene (reference sequence). This CDR3 region has 13 residues. The V and J ends lost 0 bases and 4 bases respectively, with 6 bases between them. CDR3 coding DNA: TGTGCCAGCAGCTTGGAGCACGCAGATACGCAGTATTTT. It translates to CASSLEHADTQYF.